This TCR beta chain appears in the sequencing data of a study of regulatory T cells in long-lasting Graves disease. This clonotype was counted at least ten times. The antigen is unknown. The CDR3 runs to 13 residues. Trimming left V 7 bases short and J 1 base short, with 8 bases between. Study outcomes and limitations: Persistent disease preferred TRBV28, TRBJ1-2 and TRBJ2-5. For persistent Graves' patients, TCR diversity was lower than for newly diagnosed ones.

Time point described: persistent/refractory GD, antithyroid drugs over 5 years with positive TRAb. Making the TCR library involved RNA that had been extracted from PBMCs. Arm-PCR of CDR3 regions with iRepertoire HTBI primers generated TCR beta libraries. Per the study methods: Detected in the samples were approximately 58 TRBV and approximately 14 TRBJ segments. One entry per CDR3 protein results from TCRdb running MiXCR on the multiplex PCR reads. The V and J calls follow TCRdb's processing rather than the paper's. The repertoire consists of 310,000 or so distinct CDR3 sequences, with about 18% occurring once and the leading ten covering 25% to 35%.

V usage is TRBV12-3 or TRBV12-4 and J usage is TRBJ1-5; TRBD1 might be the D (5 bases). This receptor was identified in a female donor with Graves disease. Sequenced here: peripheral blood mononuclear cells (PBMCs), sampled when the disease was refractory, from a patient treated with antithyroid drugs. The CDR3 coding sequence is TGTGCCAGCACCCGGGACAGCAATCAGCCCCAGCATTTT. Encoded protein: CASTRDSNQPQHF.